This is a list of T cell receptor beta chains from one sample in a study of lymphopenia after photon versus proton radiotherapy. Using immunoSEQ multiplex PCR, the repertoire was profiled, and TCRdb retains in-frame clones only, with some absent. Of tens of thousands of clones in the sample, roughly nine tenths were seen once. Sequenced material: peripheral blood, taken from a patient treated with photon-based radiotherapy. These receptor sequences come from a woman aged 45-60 years with cholangiocarcinoma. Each CDR3 is given with its conserved first and last residue. A D gene is named only where the DNA matches it firmly. Size values are once, few and many counts, or a class for expanded clones, and some rows have none.

v_call	j_call	d_call	clone_size	cdr3_nt	cdr3_aa
TRBV29-1	TRBJ2-5	TRBD2	NA	TGCAGCGTATTCGGGACTAGCGGGATGAGTCGAGAGACCCAGTACTTC	CSVFGTSGMSRETQYF
TRBV10-3	TRBJ2-2	TRBD1	NA	TGTGCCGCAAAGGGACAGACGAACACCGGGGAGCTGTTTTTT	CAAKGQTNTGELFF
TRBV19	TRBJ2-4	NA	NA	TGTGCCAGTTCATCCCAGGGTGGAAACATTCAGTACTTC	CASSSQGGNIQYF
TRBV19	TRBJ1-1	NA	NA	TGTGCCAGTAGCCCTGGGGGCAGAAACACTGAAGCTTTCTTT	CASSPGGRNTEAFF
TRBV28	TRBJ1-5	NA	NA	TGTGCCAGCAGTACTCGGGCAGGGCCCCAGCATTTT	CASSTRAGPQHF
TRBV19	TRBJ1-5	NA	NA	TGTGCCAGTAGTATATTGGGCATTAGCAATCAGCCCCAGCATTTT	CASSILGISNQPQHF
TRBV5-4	TRBJ1-1	NA	NA	TGTGCCAGCAGCTTAGGTAGGCAGCGCACTGAAGCTTTCTTT	CASSLGRQRTEAFF
TRBV27	TRBJ2-3	NA	NA	TGTGCCTCCAGGACGGACACAGATACGCAGTATTTT	CASRTDTDTQYF
TRBV7-2	TRBJ1-4	NA	NA	TGTGCCAGCAGCTTAGGTCAGCAGCGTCTCCCAACAACTAATGAAAAACTGTTTTTT	CASSLGQQRLPTTNEKLFF
TRBV19	TRBJ1-3	TRBD1	once	TGTGCCTCCAGCTCTGACAGGGTGAGAAACACCATATATTTT	CASSSDRVRNTIYF
TRBV5-1	TRBJ1-2	NA	NA	TGCGCCAGCAGCCCGGACAGCTATGGCTACACCTTC	CASSPDSYGYTF
TRBV28	TRBJ2-1	NA	NA	TGTGCCAGCCCACCCCATCGGGGGCGCGGGGCCTACAATGAGCAGTTCTTC	CASPPHRGRGAYNEQFF
TRBV7-9	TRBJ1-6	TRBD1	NA	TGTGCCAGCAGCTTAGGGTCCCCAGGGGGCGGGAATTCACCCCTCCACTTT	CASSLGSPGGGNSPLHF
TRBV10-1	TRBJ2-1	NA	NA	TGCGCCAGCAGTGAGCAGGGGGGGGGCTCCTACAATGAGCAGTTCTTC	CASSEQGGGSYNEQFF
TRBV27	TRBJ1-1	NA	NA	TGTGCCAGCAGGGCTAGGACACGGAACACTGAAGCTTTCTTT	CASRARTRNTEAFF
TRBV6-5	TRBJ1-2	NA	NA	TGTGCCAGCAGGACATTTGGGGTAGTAAGCGGCTACACCTTC	CASRTFGVVSGYTF
TRBV6-1	TRBJ1-2	TRBD1	NA	TGTGCCAGCAGTCTGGGACAGGCGACAGACTATGGCTACACCTTC	CASSLGQATDYGYTF
TRBV5-1	TRBJ2-3	NA	NA	TGCGCCAGCAGCTTGGAAGAACATTTTGGGGATACGCAGTATTTT	CASSLEEHFGDTQYF
TRBV7-2	TRBJ2-3	TRBD2	NA	TGTGCCAGCAGCTCTTCCGGGACTAGCGGGGGGGCAACAGATACGCAGTATTTT	CASSSSGTSGGATDTQYF
TRBV5-4	TRBJ1-4	TRBD1	NA	TGTGCCAGCAGCCTAGACAGGGCCAATGAAAAACTGTTTTTT	CASSLDRANEKLFF
TRBV19	TRBJ1-2	NA	NA	TGTGCCAGTAGTATGAATGAGGCCTCTGGCTACACCTTC	CASSMNEASGYTF
TRBV9	TRBJ2-3	NA	NA	TGTGCCAGCAGCGTAGAGGGGCTTCTGGCAGATACGCAGTATTTT	CASSVEGLLADTQYF
TRBV15	TRBJ2-5	NA	NA	TGTGCCACCAGCAGAGATTTCGCGAAGCTGAGCCAGTACTTC	CATSRDFAKLSQYF
TRBV6-5	TRBJ1-2	NA	once	TGTGCCAGCAGCCCACTTATCGTCTATGGCTACACCTTC	CASSPLIVYGYTF
TRBV27	TRBJ1-5	TRBD1	NA	TGTGCCAGCAGTTTGACAGGGGTTCGCAATCAGCCCCAGCATTTT	CASSLTGVRNQPQHF
TRBV9	TRBJ1-3	NA	NA	TGTGCCAGCAGCGTAGCAGGTGGACAGTATATCTCTGGAAACACCATATATTTT	CASSVAGGQYISGNTIYF
TRBV7-8	TRBJ1-1	NA	NA	TGTGCCAGCAGCCCGGGACAAGCGAACACTGAAGCTTTCTTT	CASSPGQANTEAFF
TRBV4-3	TRBJ1-2	TRBD1	once	TGCGCCAGCAGCCAAGGGACAGGGGCTACTAACTATGGCTACACCTTC	CASSQGTGATNYGYTF
TRBV6-5	TRBJ2-7	TRBD1	NA	TGTGCCAGCAGTTCCCAGCGGACAGGGAGCCTCTACGAGCAGTACTTC	CASSSQRTGSLYEQYF
TRBV19	TRBJ1-6	NA	NA	TGTGCCAGTAGAGGAGGACTCCTAAATTCACCCCTCCACTTT	CASRGGLLNSPLHF
TRBV18	TRBJ1-2	NA	NA	TGTGCCAGCTCACCACCCGGCCCTGGGTATGGCTACACCTTC	CASSPPGPGYGYTF
TRBV7-9	TRBJ1-2	NA	NA	TGTGCCAGCAGCTCTAGGGACTTGTTGAATGGCTACACCTTC	CASSSRDLLNGYTF
TRBV6-5	TRBJ2-1	NA	NA	TGTGCCAGCAGTAACGACAGAACGCTCTACAATGAGCAGTTCTTC	CASSNDRTLYNEQFF
TRBV5-1	TRBJ2-7	TRBD1	NA	TGCGCCAGCAGCCCCGACAGGGCCGGCTACGAGCAGTACTTC	CASSPDRAGYEQYF
TRBV27	TRBJ1-2	NA	NA	TGTGCCAGCAGTTCTCCGTCAGGGAACCCCCTTACGGATGGCTACACCTTC	CASSSPSGNPLTDGYTF
TRBV7-2	TRBJ1-2	NA	NA	TGTGCCAGCAGCGCAGGGCTCAACTATGGCTACACCTTC	CASSAGLNYGYTF
TRBV7-9	TRBJ1-6	NA	NA	TGTGCCAGCAGTTCGAATTCACCCCTCCACTTT	CASSSNSPLHF
TRBV27	TRBJ2-3	NA	NA	TGTGCCAGCAGTTTATCGTTGAGGACAGATACGCAGTATTTT	CASSLSLRTDTQYF
TRBV28	TRBJ1-1	NA	NA	TGTGCCAGCAGTTCGACCCCGAACACTGAAGCTTTCTTT	CASSSTPNTEAFF
TRBV28	TRBJ2-4	NA	NA	TGTGCCAGCAGTTTCGATCGGAGTCAGAACATTCAGTACTTC	CASSFDRSQNIQYF
TRBV20-1	TRBJ2-7	NA	NA	TGCAGTGCTGGGGGCACCCTGGCGCAGTACTTC	CSAGGTLAQYF